The 31 T cell receptor beta chains presented below share a single source sample, sequenced in a study of regulatory T cells in long-lasting Graves disease. As for time point: newly diagnosed GD, antithyroid drugs for less than 3 months. PBMC RNA was the source of the TCR library. Both iRepertoire HTBI primers and Arm-PCR of CDR3 regions were used to build the TCR beta libraries. MiXCR, run by TCRdb on the multiplex PCR reads, gives a single entry per CDR3 protein. The sample includes under 300,000 distinct CDR3 sequences, about 17% of them seen just once. These sequences were also reported in another study, on T cells in Graves' hyperthyroidism and ophthalmopathy.

The sample consisted of peripheral blood mononuclear cells (PBMCs), taken at new diagnosis, from a patient treated with antithyroid drugs. These receptors all come from a woman aged 25-40 years with Graves disease.

This clonotype was seen ten or more times. The CDR3 protein is CSVEDPRRNTEAFF. CDR3 in DNA: TGCAGCGTTGAAGATCCCCGGAGGAACACTGAAGCTTTCTTT. J is TRBJ1-1 and V is TRBV29-1, with D unresolved. Germline loops: CDR1 SQVTM, CDR2 ANQGSEA. The ends were cut back, 0 bases at V and 1 base at J, with 9 bases in the middle. The CDR3 contains 14 residues.

This clonotype was observed many times. V is TRBV6-1 and J is TRBJ1-3; 7 nucleotides align to TRBD1. V lost 6 bases to trimming and J lost 4 bases; unmatched junction nucleotides: 9. Germline assignment: CDR1 MNHNS and CDR2 SASEGT. This CDR3 is 15 amino acids long. The CDR3 reads CASRRGQFAGNTIYF. In DNA form, the CDR3 reads TGTGCCAGCAGACGGGGACAGTTTGCCGGAAACACCATATATTTT.

A remark on this clonotype: A read error may explain this, as a much larger clone is one base away. The chain links TRBV13 to TRBJ2-7; D is possibly TRBD1 or TRBD2 (6 bases each). This CDR3 comprises 16 residues. V lost 6 bases and J 6 bases, leaving 24 bases between the germline ends. The V gene's germline CDR1 is PRHDT and CDR2 FYEKMQ (reference sequence). The CDR3 is CASSPGGDTGMSEQYF. The CDR3 DNA reads as TGTGCCAGCAGTCCTGGAGGGGACACGGGGATGAGCGAGCAGTACTTC.

This clonotype was observed many times. This chain connects TRBV3-1 to TRBJ1-6; D gene uncertain. This CDR3 has 12 amino acids. V dropped 7 bases and J dropped 11 bases, with 12 bases sitting between them. From germline, CDR1 is LGHDT and CDR2 YNNKEL (reference sequence). The CDR3 nucleotides read TGTGCCAGCACCGGGCCCACGCCACCCCTCCACTTT. Its translation is CASTGPTPPLHF.

The chain couples TRBV5-4 to TRBJ2-7; TRBD1 aligns across 7 bases. The V segment lost 4 bases and the J segment 5 bases; nucleotides outside the gene matches: 12. In germline, CDR1 is SGHNT, CDR2 YYREEE (reference sequence). This CDR3 is built from 15 residues. CDR3 bases: TGTGCCAGCAGCCGGCCCGGGACAGAAGTCAACGAGCAGTACTTC. Amino acids: CASSRPGTEVNEQYF.

This clonotype occurred many times. The genes are TRBV10-3 and TRBJ2-7; D gene uncertain. The CDR3 is 14 residues long. The germline CDR1 and CDR2 sequences are ENHRY and SYGVKD. The germline V and J ends were trimmed by 3 bases and 5 bases, with 14 bases remaining between them. The CDR3 nucleotides are TGTGCCATCAGTGATCGGGCTAAGCAGGACGAGCAGTACTTC. It is translated as CAISDRAKQDEQYF.

This clonotype showed up many times. The chain has TRBV12-3 or TRBV12-4 and TRBJ1-2; D is unclear. This CDR3 spans 12 amino acids. The germline V and J ends were trimmed by 6 bases and 8 bases, with 13 bases remaining between them. CDR3 loop: CASSLGPFGYTF. The DNA of the CDR3 is TGTGCCAGCAGCCTAGGGCCATTCGGCTACACCTTC.

This clonotype showed up many times. The chain combines TRBV5-1 with TRBJ2-1; 13 bases are shared with TRBD2. J gave up 1 base and V 5 bases, and 9 bases lay outside the gene matches. The CDR3 has 18 residues. Per the germline V gene, CDR1 is SGHRS and CDR2 is YFSETQ. In DNA form, the CDR3 reads TGCGCCAGCAGACCCGGGACTAGCGGGGCACCTTCCTACAATGAGCAGTTCTTC. This codes for CASRPGTSGAPSYNEQFF. Supplemented by reference TRBV5-1 and TRBJ2-1, the full variable domain reads KAGVTQTPRYLIKTRGQQVTLSCSPISGHRSVSWYQQTPGQGLQFLFEYFSETQRNKGNFPGRFSGRQFSNSRSEMNVSTLELGDSALYLCASRPGTSGAPSYNEQFFGPGTRLTVL.

About this clonotype: Sequence at one end of the junction differs from germline and may be a read error. This chain links TRBV6-2 or TRBV6-3 with TRBJ1-3, with D unresolved. CDR3 length: 13 residues. The germline CDR1 and CDR2 sequences are MNHEY and SVGEGT. CDR3: CASESGPGNTTYF. The CDR3 DNA reads as TGTGCCAGCGAGAGTGGCCCTGGAAACACCACATATTTT.

This clonotype was observed many times. The rearrangement uses TRBV11-1 and TRBJ1-3, with D unresolved. The V end was cut by 5 bases, the J end by 3 bases, with 5 bases between. Per the germline V gene, CDR1 is SGHAT and CDR2 is FQDESV (reference sequence). This CDR3 region has 12 residues. CDR3 sequence: CASSTDGNTIYF. In DNA form, the CDR3 reads TGTGCCAGCAGCACGGATGGAAACACCATATATTTT. Full variable domain (remainder filled in from reference TRBV11-1 and TRBJ1-3): EAEVAQSPRYKITEKSQAVAFWCDPISGHATLYWYRQILGQGPELLVQFQDESVVDDSQLPKDRFSAERLKGVDSTLKIQPAELGDSAMYLCASSTDGNTIYFGEGSWLTVV.

This clonotype was detected a few times. The chain joins TRBV19 to TRBJ2-7; D tentatively fits TRBD1 or TRBD2 (5 bases each). The ends were cut back, 5 bases at V and 2 bases at J, with 10 bases in the middle. Germline V gene lookup returns CDR1 LNHDA and CDR2 SQIVND (reference sequence). The CDR3 totals 13 residues. CDR3 nucleotides: TGTGCCAGTAGTGGGACCTCCACCTACGAGCAGTACTTC. Encoded protein: CASSGTSTYEQYF.

The chain employs TRBV6-1 and TRBJ2-2; D gene ambiguous. Germline assignment: CDR1 MNHNS and CDR2 SASEGT. The CDR3 loop spans 12 amino acids. The V end lost 7 bases, the J end lost 7 bases, and 10 bases lay between the germline ends. The CDR3 sequence is CASIWDGGELFF. The CDR3 DNA sequence: TGTGCCAGCATCTGGGATGGCGGGGAGCTGTTTTTT.

Ten or more counts support this clonotype. The V and J genes are TRBV20-1 and TRBJ2-3; D is unresolved. The CDR3 runs 13 residues. Germline-derived CDR1 and CDR2 are DFQATT and SNEGSKA (reference sequence). Trimming removed 6 bases at V and 2 bases at J, with 12 bases between. CDR3 nucleotide sequence: TGCAGTGCCGACAAAGGGTACACAGATACGCAGTATTTT. It encodes CSADKGYTDTQYF.

This clonotype occurred many times. The chain has TRBV6-1 and TRBJ1-4; D perhaps matches TRBD1 (6 bases). The CDR3 has 13 amino acids. The germline V gene has CDR1 MNHNS and CDR2 SASEGT. Trimming removed 4 bases at V and 8 bases at J, with 11 bases between. For the CDR3, the DNA is TGTGCCAGCAGTGGGGGGCTTGGGGAAAAACTGTTTTTT. Translated, it gives CASSGGLGEKLFF.

In this sample, this clonotype turned up many times. The rearrangement links TRBV5-1 to TRBJ2-5; TRBD1 or TRBD2 may be the D gene (5 bases each). Trimming stripped 6 bases from V and 3 bases from J, with 15 bases between. The CDR3 is 14 amino acids. The germline gives CDR1 SGHRS, CDR2 YFSETQ. The CDR3 region has the DNA TGCGCCAGCACTCTGGGGGTCAGAAAAGAGACCCAGTACTTC. This encodes CASTLGVRKETQYF.

This clonotype was detected many times. The chain has TRBV27 and TRBJ2-5; the D gene is possibly TRBD2 (5 bases). V gave up 5 bases and J gave up 3 bases, with 10 bases separating them. Germline V gene lookup returns CDR1 MNHEY and CDR2 SMNVEV (reference sequence). This CDR3 contains 13 residues. CDR3 coding DNA: TGTGCCAGCAGTGCCCGGGAAGAAGAGACCCAGTACTTC. This sequence encodes CASSAREEETQYF.

The table lists this clonotype with many counts. This rearrangement joins TRBV12-3 or TRBV12-4 to TRBJ2-1, with 8 positions matching TRBD2. The CDR3 sequence is 16 residues long. The V gene end was trimmed by 5 bases and the J gene end by 1 base; junction bases not matched to a gene: 7. The CDR3 sequence is CASSPRLASSYNEQFF. The CDR3 nucleotides are TGTGCCAGCAGTCCCAGACTAGCGAGTTCCTACAATGAGCAGTTCTTC.

In this sample, this clonotype turned up a few times. The chain recombines TRBV20-1 with TRBJ2-1, with 9 bases that match TRBD1. This CDR3 is 15 amino acids long. The germline V gene encodes CDR1 DFQATT and CDR2 SNEGSKA (reference sequence). Trimming removed 3 bases from V and 9 bases from J; junction bases left unmatched: 12. The CDR3 coding sequence is TGCAGTGCTAGTGTACGGGACAGGGAGATAAGTGAGCAGTTCTTC. Amino acid sequence: CSASVRDREISEQFF.

There are many counts of this clonotype. The genes are TRBV6-2 or TRBV6-3 and TRBJ2-5, with D hard to call. The CDR3 sequence is 13 residues long. The V end was cut by 5 bases, the J end by 3 bases, with 10 bases between. Germline V gene data show CDR1 as MNHEY and CDR2 as SVGEGT. The CDR3 spells CASSERDKETQYF. For the CDR3, the DNA is TGTGCCAGCAGTGAAAGAGACAAAGAGACCCAGTACTTC.

The J gene is TRBJ2-1, the V gene TRBV3-1; D unresolved. Trimming left V 5 bases short and J 7 bases short, with 9 bases between. The CDR3 covers 12 residues. Germline loops: CDR1 LGHDT, CDR2 YNNKEL (reference sequence). Here the CDR3 DNA reads TGTGCCAGCAGCTTACTGGGGAATGAGCAGTTCTTC. Amino acid sequence: CASSLLGNEQFF.

This clonotype was picked up many times. V gene TRBV12-5 combines with J gene TRBJ2-5; D remains ambiguous. CDR1 and CDR2 from the germline V gene are LGHNT and FRNRAP. V lost 0 bases and J lost 4, with 12 bases in between. This CDR3 spans 15 amino acids. CDR3 nucleotides: TGTGCTAGTGGTTTGGTAAAAAAGATTTTAGAGACCCAGTACTTC. Amino acids: CASGLVKKILETQYF.

The chain employs TRBV20-1 and TRBJ1-4, with 7 bases aligning to TRBD1. CDR1 and CDR2 from the germline V gene are DFQATT and SNEGSKA (reference sequence). V lost 2 bases to trimming and J lost 2 bases; unmatched junction nucleotides: 8. CDR3 size: 16 residues. The CDR3 spells CSARLFRGGTNEKLFF. The CDR3 region has the DNA TGCAGTGCTAGACTTTTTAGAGGGGGCACTAATGAAAAACTGTTTTTT.

This clonotype was found many times. This chain links TRBV7-9 with TRBJ1-1, with D perhaps TRBD1 (5 bases). The CDR3 has 13 amino acids. V was clipped by 4 bases and J by 1 base, with 7 bases between them. Germline V CDR1 and CDR2: SEHNR, FQNEAQ (reference sequence). The CDR3 bases are TGTGCCAGCAGCTCCGGACAGAACACTGAAGCTTTCTTT. Translation gives CASSSGQNTEAFF.

The chain combines TRBV14 with TRBJ1-1; D gene unclear. The V gene's germline CDR1 is SGHDN and CDR2 FVKESK. CDR3 length: 14 amino acids. The V and J ends lost 1 base and 11 bases respectively, with 17 bases between them. The CDR3 sequence: CASSQGTSRPLAFF. The DNA for the CDR3 is TGTGCCAGCAGCCAAGGGACCTCACGGCCTCTGGCTTTCTTT.

This clonotype occurred many times. The V call is TRBV5-4, the J call TRBJ2-1; tentative D call: TRBD1 (6 bases). CDR3 length equals 15 residues. Looked up from germline, CDR1 is SGHNT and CDR2 is YYREEE (reference sequence). Trimming shortened V by 4 bases and J by 10 bases, and 21 bases separated the two germline ends. The CDR3, as DNA: TGTGCCAGCAGCGCAGGATGGGGACAATCTCCCGAGCAGTTCTTC. It translates to CASSAGWGQSPEQFF. Supplemented by reference TRBV5-4 and TRBJ2-1, the full variable domain reads ETGVTQSPTHLIKTRGQQVTLRCSSQSGHNTVSWYQQALGQGPQFIFQYYREEENGRGNFPPRFSGLQFPNYSSELNVNALELDDSALYLCASSAGWGQSPEQFFGPGTRLTVL.

This clonotype was counted at least ten times. This sequence joins TRBV6-2 or TRBV6-3 and TRBJ2-1, with TRBD2 identical over 7 bases. The V gene's germline CDR1 is MNHEY and CDR2 SVGEGT. The CDR3 has 16 residues. With V trimmed by 7 bases and J by 6 bases, 15 bases remained unmatched. The CDR3 is CASTDPVPSGGNEQFF. CDR3 coding DNA: TGTGCCAGCACCGACCCGGTACCTTCGGGGGGCAATGAGCAGTTCTTC.

This clonotype showed up many times. This chain connects TRBV11-2 to TRBJ2-3, with D maybe TRBD2 (6 bases). Trimming left V 3 bases short and J 5 bases short, with 18 bases between. CDR1 and CDR2 from the germline V gene are SGHAT and FQNNGV. The CDR3 runs to 16 residues. CDR3 sequence reads: CASSLGLRRGRDTQYF. CDR3 nucleotide sequence: TGTGCCAGCAGCTTGGGGTTAAGGCGGGGAAGAGATACGCAGTATTTT.

This chain joins TRBV11-2 and TRBJ2-3; 7 bases align to TRBD2. Germline assignment: CDR1 SGHAT and CDR2 FQNNGV. CDR3 length: 13 amino acids. The J segment lost 2 bases and the V segment lost 11 bases, leaving 7 bases of the junction unmatched. The CDR3 DNA reads as TGTGCCTGGAATAGCGGGTTCACAGATACGCAGTATTTT. This encodes CAWNSGFTDTQYF.

In this sample, this clonotype turned up many times. Here the CDR3 reads CASSEFGDSGYGYTF. The CDR3, as DNA: TGTGCCAGCAGTGAATTTGGGGACAGCGGGTATGGCTACACCTTC. The rearrangement uses TRBV6-2 or TRBV6-3 and TRBJ1-2, with 7 bases lining up with TRBD1. The CDR3 length is 15 residues. Per the germline V gene, CDR1 is MNHEY and CDR2 is SVGEGT. Trimming at V came to 5 bases and at J to 5 bases, leaving 11 bases not matched to a gene.

This chain uses TRBV20-1 with TRBJ2-5, with TRBD2 identical over 9 bases. The CDR3 is 16 amino acids. The germline V gene encodes CDR1 DFQATT and CDR2 SNEGSKA (reference sequence). J gave up 5 bases and V 0 bases, and 10 bases lay outside the gene matches. CDR3 DNA: TGCAGTGCTAGAGATGTAGCGGGGGAAGGGTGGGAGACCCAGTACTTC. It is translated as CSARDVAGEGWETQYF.

Many counts were recorded for this clonotype. This chain connects TRBV2 to TRBJ2-2, with D possibly being TRBD1 (5 bases). Per germline, CDR1 SNHLY and CDR2 FYNNEI. This CDR3 spans 14 amino acids. Trimming left V 6 bases short and J 1 base short, with 9 bases between. CDR3 DNA: TGTGCCAGCAGAAGGACATGGAACACCGGGGAGCTGTTTTTT. It yields the protein CASRRTWNTGELFF.